This T cell receptor beta chain was documented in a study of cytotoxic CD8 clonotypes in ibrutinib-treated CLL. TCR beta libraries used about 2 micrograms of genomic DNA from cryopreserved PBMCs. The method was immunoSEQ multiplex PCR; TCRdb's version includes in-frame clones alone and lacks a portion of them. The sample consists of 250,000 or so clones, under 80% of them appearing once. CDR3 length equals 12 residues. V lost 1 base and J lost 5, with 6 bases in between. Germline CDR1 SGHAT, CDR2 FQNNGV. This clone was seen a single time. The sample here was PBMCs, taken after 24 months of ibrutinib treatment. The chain has TRBV11-2 and TRBJ2-7; D is uncertain. The clonotype was recovered from a human donor with chronic lymphocytic leukemia. In DNA form, the CDR3 reads TGTGCCAGCAGCTTAGCCCGGGACGAGCAGTACTTC. This encodes CASSLARDEQYF.